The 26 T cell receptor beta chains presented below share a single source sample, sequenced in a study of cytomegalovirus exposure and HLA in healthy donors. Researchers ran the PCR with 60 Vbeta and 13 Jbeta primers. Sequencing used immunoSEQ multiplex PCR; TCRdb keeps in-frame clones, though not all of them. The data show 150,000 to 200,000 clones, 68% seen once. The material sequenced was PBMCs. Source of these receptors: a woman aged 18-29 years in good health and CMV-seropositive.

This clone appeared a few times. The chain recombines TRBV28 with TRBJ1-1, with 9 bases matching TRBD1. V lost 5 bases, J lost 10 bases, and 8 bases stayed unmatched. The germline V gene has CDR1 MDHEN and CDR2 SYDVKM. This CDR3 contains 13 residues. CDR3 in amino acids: CASSGQGYGTAFF. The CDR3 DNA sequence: TGTGCCAGCAGTGGACAGGGGTATGGTACAGCTTTCTTT.

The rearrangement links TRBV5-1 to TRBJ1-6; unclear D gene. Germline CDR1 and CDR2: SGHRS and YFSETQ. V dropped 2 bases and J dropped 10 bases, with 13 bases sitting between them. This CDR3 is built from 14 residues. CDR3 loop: CASSFSGGYSPLHF. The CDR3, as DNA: TGCGCCAGCAGCTTTTCGGGTGGGTACTCACCCCTCCACTTT.

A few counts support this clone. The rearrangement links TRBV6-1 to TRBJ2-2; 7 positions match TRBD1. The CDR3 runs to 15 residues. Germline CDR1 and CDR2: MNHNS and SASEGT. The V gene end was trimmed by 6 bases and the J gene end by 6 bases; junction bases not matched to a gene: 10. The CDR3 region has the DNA TGTGCCAGCAGCAACTTAAACAGGGGTCCCGGGGAGCTGTTTTTT. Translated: CASSNLNRGPGELFF.

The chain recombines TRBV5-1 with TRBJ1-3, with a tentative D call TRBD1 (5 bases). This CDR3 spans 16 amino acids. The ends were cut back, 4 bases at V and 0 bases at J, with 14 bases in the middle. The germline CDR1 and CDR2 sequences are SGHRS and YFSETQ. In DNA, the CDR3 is TGCGCCAGCAGCCCCCTTCCGGACATCTCTGGAAACACCATATATTTT. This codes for CASSPLPDISGNTIYF.

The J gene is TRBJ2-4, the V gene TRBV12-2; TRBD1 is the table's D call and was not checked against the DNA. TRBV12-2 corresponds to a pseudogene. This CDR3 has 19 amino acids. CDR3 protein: CASRLGDRGFALAKNIQYF. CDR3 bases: TGTGCAAGTCGCTTGGGAGACAGGGGGTTTGCACTAGCCAAAAACATTCAGTACTTC.

The CDR3 DNA reads TGCGCCAGCAGCCGGGGGGACCTCAGAGTACGTGGCTACACCTTC. Amino acids: CASSRGDLRVRGYTF. The rearrangement links TRBV4-3 to TRBJ1-2; perhaps TRBD1 as D (5 bases). CDR3 size: 15 residues. The V gene's germline CDR1 is LGHNA and CDR2 YSLEER. V lost 4 bases, J lost 7 bases, and 19 bases lay in between.

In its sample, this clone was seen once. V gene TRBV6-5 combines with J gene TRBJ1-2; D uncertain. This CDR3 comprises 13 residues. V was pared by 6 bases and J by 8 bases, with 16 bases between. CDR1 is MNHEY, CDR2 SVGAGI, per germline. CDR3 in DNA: TGTGCCAGCAGGGTCGGACGGACTAGGGGCTACACCTTC. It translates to CASRVGRTRGYTF.

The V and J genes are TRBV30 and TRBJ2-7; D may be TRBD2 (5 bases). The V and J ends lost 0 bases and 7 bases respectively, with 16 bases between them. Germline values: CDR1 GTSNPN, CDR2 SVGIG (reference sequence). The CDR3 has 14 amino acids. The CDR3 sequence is CAWSVTLAGVEQYF. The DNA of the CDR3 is TGTGCCTGGAGTGTAACGCTTGCGGGTGTGGAGCAGTACTTC.

The CDR3, as DNA: TGTGCCAGCAGCTTAGGGGGACAGGGCCATGAGCAGTTCTTC. It translates to CASSLGGQGHEQFF. The chain has TRBV7-2 and TRBJ2-1, with 9 bases fitting TRBD1. Trimming took 1 base from V and 8 from J; bases not matched to a gene: 3. The V gene's germline CDR1 is SGHTA and CDR2 FQGNSA. The CDR3 spans 14 residues.

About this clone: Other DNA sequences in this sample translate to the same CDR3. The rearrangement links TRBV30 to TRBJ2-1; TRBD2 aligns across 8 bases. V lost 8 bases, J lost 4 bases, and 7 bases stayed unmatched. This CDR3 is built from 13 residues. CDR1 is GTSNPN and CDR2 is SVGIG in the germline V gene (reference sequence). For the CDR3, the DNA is TGTGCCCTCCAGCGGGAGTGGTACAATGAGCAGTTCTTC. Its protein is CALQREWYNEQFF. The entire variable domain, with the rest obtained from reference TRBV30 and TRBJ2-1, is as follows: SQTIHQWPATLVQPVGSPLSLECTVEGTSNPNLYWYRQAAGRGLQLLFYSVGIGQISSEVPQNLSASRPQDRQFILSSKKLLLSDSGFYLCALQREWYNEQFFGPGTRLTVL.

DNA for the CDR3: TGTGCCAGCAGCTTATCACTAGCGGGGGGACCATACAATGAGCAGTTCTTC. Translation: CASSLSLAGGPYNEQFF. This chain joins TRBV7-8 and TRBJ2-1; 12 bases map to TRBD2. Germline CDR1 reads SGHVS; CDR2 reads FQNEAQ. The CDR3 is made up of 17 amino acids. V shed 2 bases and J 4 bases; nucleotides not matched to a gene: 6.

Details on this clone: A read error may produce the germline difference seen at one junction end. DNA for the CDR3: TGTGCCAGCCGTTCCGGGACGGTAGACACCGGGGGGCTGTTTTTT. Translating it yields CASRSGTVDTGGLFF. This rearrangement joins TRBV6-6 to TRBJ2-2; D might be TRBD2 (6 bases). This CDR3 is built from 15 residues. Per germline, CDR1 MNHNY and CDR2 SVGAGI (reference sequence).

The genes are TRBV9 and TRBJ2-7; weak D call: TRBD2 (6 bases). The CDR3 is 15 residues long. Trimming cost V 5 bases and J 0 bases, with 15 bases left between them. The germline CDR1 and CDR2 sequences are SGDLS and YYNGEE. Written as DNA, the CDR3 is TGTGCCAGCAGTCCGGCGGCGGGGAGCTCCTACGAGCAGTACTTC. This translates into CASSPAAGSSYEQYF.

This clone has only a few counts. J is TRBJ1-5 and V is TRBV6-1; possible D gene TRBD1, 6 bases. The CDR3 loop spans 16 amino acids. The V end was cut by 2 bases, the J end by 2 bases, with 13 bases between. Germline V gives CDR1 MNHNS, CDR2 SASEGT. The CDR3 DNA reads TGTGCCAGCAGTGAAATAGGGGGTCGGCGCAATCAGCCCCAGCATTTT. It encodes CASSEIGGRRNQPQHF.

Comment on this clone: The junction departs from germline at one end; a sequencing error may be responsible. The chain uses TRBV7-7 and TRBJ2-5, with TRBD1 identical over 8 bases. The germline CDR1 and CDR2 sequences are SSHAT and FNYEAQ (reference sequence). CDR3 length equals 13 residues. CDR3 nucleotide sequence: TGTGCTAGCAGCTTACAGGGGGAAGAGACCCAGTACTTC. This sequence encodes CASSLQGEETQYF.

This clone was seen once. The CDR3 reads CASSQVTGLETQYF. The CDR3 nucleotides are TGTGCCAGCAGTCAAGTGACAGGGTTAGAGACCCAGTACTTC. This chain joins TRBV6-5 and TRBJ2-5, with 7 bases aligning to TRBD1. Germline assignment: CDR1 MNHEY and CDR2 SVGAGI. This CDR3 region has 14 residues. The J segment lost 4 bases and the V segment lost 5 bases, leaving 7 bases of the junction unmatched.

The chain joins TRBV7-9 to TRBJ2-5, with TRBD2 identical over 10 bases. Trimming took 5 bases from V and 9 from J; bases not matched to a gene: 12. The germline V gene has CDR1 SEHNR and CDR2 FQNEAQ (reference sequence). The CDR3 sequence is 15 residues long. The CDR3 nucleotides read TGTGCCAGCAGCCTCAGACTAGCGGGTGTCATGGCCCAGTACTTC. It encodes CASSLRLAGVMAQYF.

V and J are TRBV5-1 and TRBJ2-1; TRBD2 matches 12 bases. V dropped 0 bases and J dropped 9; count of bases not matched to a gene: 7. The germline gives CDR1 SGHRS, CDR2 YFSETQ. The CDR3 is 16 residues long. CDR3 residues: CASSLVKLAGGVEQFF. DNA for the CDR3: TGCGCCAGCAGCTTGGTCAAACTAGCGGGAGGCGTTGAGCAGTTCTTC.

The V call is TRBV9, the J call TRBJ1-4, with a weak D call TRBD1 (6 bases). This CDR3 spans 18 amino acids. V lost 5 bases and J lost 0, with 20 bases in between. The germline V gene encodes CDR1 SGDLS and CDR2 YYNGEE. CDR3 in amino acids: CASSRNPGHFATNEKLFF. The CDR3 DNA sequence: TGTGCCAGCAGTCGAAATCCGGGACACTTTGCAACTAATGAAAAACTGTTTTTT.

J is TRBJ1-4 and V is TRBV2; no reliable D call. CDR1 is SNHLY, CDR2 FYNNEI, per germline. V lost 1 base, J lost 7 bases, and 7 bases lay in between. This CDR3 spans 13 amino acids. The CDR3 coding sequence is TGTGCCAGCAGTGAAGATCACGGTGAAAAACTGTTTTTT. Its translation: CASSEDHGEKLFF. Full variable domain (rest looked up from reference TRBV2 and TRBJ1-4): EPEVTQTPSHQVTQMGQEVILRCVPISNHLYFYWYRQILGQKVEFLVSFYNNEISEKSEIFDDQFSVERPDGSNFTLKIRSTKLEDSAMYFCASSEDHGEKLFFGSGTQLSVL.

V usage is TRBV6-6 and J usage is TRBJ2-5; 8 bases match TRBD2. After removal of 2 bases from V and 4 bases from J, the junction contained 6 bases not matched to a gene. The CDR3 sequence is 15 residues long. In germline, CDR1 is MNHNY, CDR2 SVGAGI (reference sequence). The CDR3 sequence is CASSYPAGVVETQYF. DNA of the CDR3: TGTGCCAGCAGTTACCCAGCGGGGGTGGTAGAGACCCAGTACTTC.

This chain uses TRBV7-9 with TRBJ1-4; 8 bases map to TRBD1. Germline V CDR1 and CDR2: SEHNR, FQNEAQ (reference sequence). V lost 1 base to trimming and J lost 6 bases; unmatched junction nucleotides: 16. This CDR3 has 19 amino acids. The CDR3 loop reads CASSLGRQGKVGMDEKLFF. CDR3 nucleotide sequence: TGTGCCAGCAGCTTAGGACGACAGGGGAAAGTAGGGATGGATGAAAAACTGTTTTTT.

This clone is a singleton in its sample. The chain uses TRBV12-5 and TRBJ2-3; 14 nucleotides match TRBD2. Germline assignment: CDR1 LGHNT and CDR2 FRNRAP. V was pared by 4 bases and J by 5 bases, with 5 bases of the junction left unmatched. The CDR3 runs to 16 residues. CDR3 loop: CASGWGLAGVVDTQYF. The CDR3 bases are TGTGCTAGTGGTTGGGGACTAGCGGGGGTAGTAGATACGCAGTATTTT.

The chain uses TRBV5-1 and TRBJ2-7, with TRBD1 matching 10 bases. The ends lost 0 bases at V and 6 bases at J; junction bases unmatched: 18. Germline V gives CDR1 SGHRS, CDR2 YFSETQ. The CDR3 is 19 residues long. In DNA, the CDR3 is TGCGCCAGCAGCTTGGGTGGGACAGGGGACACCCGAAGGGGGTTCGAGCAGTACTTC. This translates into CASSLGGTGDTRRGFEQYF.

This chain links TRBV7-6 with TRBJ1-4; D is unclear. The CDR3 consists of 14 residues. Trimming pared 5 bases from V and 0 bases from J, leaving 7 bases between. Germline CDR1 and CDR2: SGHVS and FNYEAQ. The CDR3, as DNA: TGTGCCAGCAGCCGCCTAGCAACTAATGAAAAACTGTTTTTT. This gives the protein CASSRLATNEKLFF.

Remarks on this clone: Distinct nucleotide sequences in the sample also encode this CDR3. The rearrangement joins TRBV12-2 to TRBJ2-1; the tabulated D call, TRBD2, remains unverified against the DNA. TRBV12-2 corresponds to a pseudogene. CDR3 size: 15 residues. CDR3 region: CASRSPGASYNEQFF. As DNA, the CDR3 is TGTGCAAGTCGCTCCCCGGGAGCTTCGTACAATGAGCAGTTCTTC.